This TCR beta chain was captured in a study of cytomegalovirus exposure and HLA in healthy donors. V shed 6 bases, J shed 1 base, and the junction held 0 bases outside the gene matches. The germline V gene has CDR1 SEHNR and CDR2 FQNEAQ (reference sequence). This CDR3 comprises 14 residues. Researchers ran the PCR with 60 Vbeta and 13 Jbeta primers. The repertoire was sequenced with immunoSEQ multiplex PCR; TCRdb's copy has only in-frame clones and lacks some. Of about 110,000 clones in the sample, more than 60% were seen once. Sequences were obtained from PBMCs. The rearrangement joins TRBV7-9 to TRBJ2-2, with TRBD1 matching over 9 bases. The receptor comes from a female donor in good health and CMV-seropositive. The CDR3 DNA follows: TGTGCCAGCAGGACAGGGGGGAACACCGGGGAGCTGTTTTTT. Protein: CASRTGGNTGELFF.